This paragraph reports one T cell receptor (beta chain). The sample is drawn from a study of CD8 T cells in Susac syndrome. RNA totalling roughly 0.5 to 1 ug underwent reverse transcription with random hexamers. By means of immunoSEQ multiplex PCR, TCR beta CDR3 spanning 54 Vbeta and 13 Jbeta underwent amplification. TCRdb reprocessed the immunoSEQ multiplex PCR reads via MiXCR and lists one record per CDR3 protein. Here the sample spans fewer than 80,000 distinct CDR3 sequences, 94% being singletons. Germline V gene lookup returns CDR1 SEHNR and CDR2 FQNEAQ (reference sequence). CDR3 length: 14 amino acids. Trimming pared 6 bases from V and 7 bases from J, leaving 15 bases between.

The specimen was CD8+ T cells from PBMCs. This sequence was found in a human donor with Susac syndrome. V gene TRBV7-9 combines with J gene TRBJ1-4; weak D call: TRBD1 (5 bases). CDR3 sequence: CASSFGTALEKLFF. DNA for the CDR3: TGTGCCAGCAGTTTCGGGACGGCTCTTGAAAAACTGTTTTTT. Full variable domain (outside the CDR3, taken from reference TRBV7-9 and TRBJ1-4): DTGVSQNPRHKITKRGQNVTFRCDPISEHNRLYWYRQTLGQGPEFLTYFQNEAQLEKSRLLSDRFSAERPKGSFSTLEIQRTEQGDSAMYLCASSFGTALEKLFFGSGTQLSVL.